These 23 T cell receptor beta chains came from one sample sequenced in a study of shared clonotypes between healthy human individuals. Sequencing was performed with immunoSEQ multiplex PCR; in TCRdb, only in-frame clones are kept and a portion is missing. This sample has some 1,600,000 clones, with 95% to 99% found just once. Sequencing input: naive CD4+ T cells sorted from blood. Described subset: CD45RA+ positively selected. These receptors were collected from a man aged 25-40 years in good health.

The chain has TRBV7-6 and TRBJ2-6, with 8 bases lining up with TRBD1. The CDR3 has 20 residues. CDR1 SGHVS and CDR2 FNYEAQ come from the germline V gene. The trim removed 5 bases at V and 0 bases at J, leaving 15 bases unmatched. The CDR3 sequence is CASSPRNPGQVISGANVLTF. The CDR3 bases are TGTGCCAGCAGCCCCCGTAATCCGGGACAGGTGATCTCTGGGGCCAACGTCCTGACTTTC.

The CDR3 nucleotides are TGTGCCAGCAGCCTTGGACAGGGAAACTACGAGCAGTACTTC. Translation: CASSLGQGNYEQYF. This chain links TRBV5-4 with TRBJ2-7, with 8 bases fitting TRBD1. This CDR3 comprises 14 residues. The V gene end was trimmed by 4 bases and the J gene end by 3 bases; junction bases not matched to a gene: 6. Germline V CDR1 and CDR2: SGHNT, YYREEE (reference sequence).

The CDR3 here is CASSYSGSSGNTIYF. The CDR3 DNA sequence: TGTGCCAGCAGCTATAGCGGTTCCTCTGGAAACACCATATATTTT. V is TRBV5-6 and J is TRBJ1-3; D unclear. Germline CDR1 is SGHDT and CDR2 is YYEEEE. CDR3 length: 15 amino acids. Trimming shortened V by 3 bases and J by 0 bases, and 10 bases separated the two germline ends.

The chain links TRBV6-6 to TRBJ2-1; D unclear. The CDR3 is made up of 13 amino acids. In germline, CDR1 is MNHNY, CDR2 SVGAGI (reference sequence). V lost 2 bases and J lost 7, with 9 bases in between. CDR3 loop: CASSYREKNEQFF. The CDR3 DNA reads TGTGCCAGCAGTTACAGGGAAAAGAATGAGCAGTTCTTC.

This rearrangement joins TRBV4-3 to TRBJ1-2; D unresolved. In germline, CDR1 is LGHNA, CDR2 YSLEER. The CDR3 is 13 residues long. V lost 1 base to trimming and J lost 5 bases, with 8 bases between them. This chain's CDR3 is CASSQVVGYGYTF. The CDR3 nucleotides read TGCGCCAGCAGCCAAGTAGTTGGTTATGGCTACACCTTC.

V gene TRBV5-4 combines with J gene TRBJ1-1; tentatively, D is TRBD1 (6 bases). Between the trimmed V and J ends, which lost 3 bases and 7 bases, there was a span of 13 bases. Germline loops: CDR1 SGHNT, CDR2 YYREEE (reference sequence). The CDR3 covers 13 residues. The CDR3 bases are TGTGCCAGCAGCTCTACAGGGAAGGGTGAAGCTTTCTTT. This translates into CASSSTGKGEAFF.

The chain recombines TRBV9 with TRBJ1-2; 8 bases fit TRBD1. Germline V gene data show CDR1 as SGDLS and CDR2 as YYNGEE. This CDR3 region has 15 residues. The junction had 10 bases not matched to a gene; V was cut back by 7 bases and J by 2 bases. The chain's CDR3 is CASGQNRGRNYGYTF. DNA of the CDR3: TGTGCCAGCGGACAGAACAGGGGGAGGAACTATGGCTACACCTTC.

The chain employs TRBV5-1 and TRBJ2-1; tentative D call: TRBD1 (5 bases). V lost 5 bases to trimming and J lost 3 bases, with 12 bases between them. The length of the CDR3 is 14 residues. The germline gives CDR1 SGHRS, CDR2 YFSETQ. As DNA, the CDR3 is TGCGCCAGCAGGCGCAGGGTCGGCTACAATGAGCAGTTCTTC. This encodes CASRRRVGYNEQFF. Full variable domain (missing parts from reference TRBV5-1 and TRBJ2-1): KAGVTQTPRYLIKTRGQQVTLSCSPISGHRSVSWYQQTPGQGLQFLFEYFSETQRNKGNFPGRFSGRQFSNSRSEMNVSTLELGDSALYLCASRRRVGYNEQFFGPGTRLTVL.

This chain uses TRBV7-8 with TRBJ2-7; D not resolved. V was clipped by 0 bases and J by 4 bases, with 10 bases between them. CDR1 and CDR2 from the germline V gene are SGHVS and FQNEAQ. The CDR3 extends over 14 amino acids. Written as DNA, the CDR3 is TGTGCCAGCAGCTTAGCGCTTTACAATTACGAGCAGTACTTC. This encodes CASSLALYNYEQYF.

This chain uses TRBV18 with TRBJ1-3, with 7 bases matching TRBD1. Germline CDR1 reads KGHSH; CDR2 reads LQKENI. This CDR3 is 18 amino acids long. J lost 0 bases, V lost 2 bases, and 10 bases had no gene match. CDR3 sequence reads: CASSPYSGTVISGNTIYF. The CDR3 coding sequence is TGTGCCAGCTCACCATACTCCGGGACAGTGATCTCTGGAAACACCATATATTTT.

V gene TRBV4-1 combines with J gene TRBJ1-4; 7 bases fit TRBD1. CDR3 length equals 18 residues. The J segment lost 0 bases and the V segment lost 3 bases, leaving 10 bases of the junction unmatched. Germline CDR1 reads MGHRA; CDR2 reads YSYEKL. This CDR3 is CASSQGERGRPTNEKLFF. In DNA form, the CDR3 reads TGCGCCAGCAGCCAGGGCGAGAGGGGGCGTCCAACTAATGAAAAACTGTTTTTT.

V is TRBV5-1 and J is TRBJ2-5; D call uncertain. Germline assignment: CDR1 SGHRS and CDR2 YFSETQ. CDR3 length equals 16 residues. V shed 7 bases and J shed 4 bases, with 23 bases lying between them. The CDR3 coding sequence is TGCGCCAGCGGACCGGCCTCTCGAACTCTAGGAGAGACCCAGTACTTC. Translating it yields CASGPASRTLGETQYF.

The gene calls are TRBV5-5 and TRBJ1-3; no reliable D call. Germline CDR1 is SGHKS and CDR2 is YYEKEE (reference sequence). CDR3 length equals 14 residues. The V gene lost 0 bases and the J gene lost 4 bases, with 8 bases spanning the gap. The CDR3 here is CASSLASRGNTIYF. CDR3 bases: TGTGCCAGCAGCTTGGCATCGAGGGGAAACACCATATATTTT.

This chain links TRBV19 with TRBJ2-3; 9 bases fit TRBD2. V trimming: 5 bases; J trimming: 3 bases; junction bases outside the gene matches: 9. Germline CDR1 LNHDA, CDR2 SQIVND (reference sequence). This CDR3 is built from 16 residues. CDR3: CASSPRIAGVTDTQYF. DNA of the CDR3: TGTGCCAGTAGTCCTAGAATAGCGGGAGTAACAGATACGCAGTATTTT. The full variable domain, completed using reference TRBV19 and TRBJ2-3, is DGGITQSPKYLFRKEGQNVTLSCEQNLNHDAMYWYRQDPGQGLRLIYYSQIVNDFQKGDIAEGYSVSREKKESFPLTVTSAQKNPTAFYLCASSPRIAGVTDTQYFGPGTRLTVL.

CDR3 DNA: TGTGCCAGCAGGGGGGACAGGACACACTCCTACGAGCAGTACTTC. Its translation: CASRGDRTHSYEQYF. V gene TRBV28 combines with J gene TRBJ2-7; 8 bases agree with TRBD1. The CDR3 consists of 15 residues. Germline V gene sequence: CDR1 MDHEN, CDR2 SYDVKM. Trimming cost V 6 bases and J 0 bases; bases outside gene matches: 7.

The chain uses TRBV19 and TRBJ1-1; D is unresolved. CDR3 length: 14 residues. Trimming took off 6 bases at V and 1 base at J, with 12 bases between the two ends. CDR1 is LNHDA, CDR2 SQIVND, per germline (reference sequence). The CDR3 DNA follows: TGTGCCAGTAGGGGGTATGGTGGGAACACTGAAGCTTTCTTT. This sequence encodes CASRGYGGNTEAFF.

V gene TRBV7-2 combines with J gene TRBJ2-1; D tentatively reads TRBD1 or TRBD2 (6 bases each). V lost 2 bases and J 5 bases, leaving 19 bases between the germline ends. The V gene's germline CDR1 is SGHTA and CDR2 FQGNSA. The CDR3 is made up of 17 amino acids. The CDR3 spells CASSLSPGGHNHNEQFF. In nucleotides, the CDR3 is TGTGCCAGCAGCTTATCCCCCGGGGGACATAACCACAATGAGCAGTTCTTC.

The chain carries TRBV5-1 and TRBJ2-1, with a weak D call TRBD2 (6 bases). Germline loops: CDR1 SGHRS, CDR2 YFSETQ. V was trimmed by 1 base and J by 10 bases, leaving 15 bases between them. This CDR3 contains 14 residues. The CDR3 DNA reads as TGCGCCAGCAGCTTGTTGGCAGGGAGGAACGAGCAGTTCTTC. Its protein is CASSLLAGRNEQFF.

The genes are TRBV2 and TRBJ1-2, with 7 bases matching TRBD1. This CDR3 is 12 amino acids long. The J segment lost 7 bases and the V segment lost 6 bases, leaving 5 bases of the junction unmatched. Germline-derived CDR1 and CDR2 are SNHLY and FYNNEI. The CDR3 here is CASRDRAGGYTF. Here the CDR3 DNA reads TGTGCCAGCAGAGACAGGGCGGGTGGCTACACCTTC. Based on the CDR3 plus reference TRBV2 and TRBJ1-2, the full variable domain is EPEVTQTPSHQVTQMGQEVILRCVPISNHLYFYWYRQILGQKVEFLVSFYNNEISEKSEIFDDQFSVERPDGSNFTLKIRSTKLEDSAMYFCASRDRAGGYTFGSGTRLTVV.

The V and J genes are TRBV27 and TRBJ2-3, with a weak D call TRBD2 (5 bases). This CDR3 has 16 residues. Germline-derived CDR1 and CDR2 are MNHEY and SMNVEV (reference sequence). The V end lost 3 bases, the J end lost 1 base, and 14 bases lay between the germline ends. This CDR3 is CASSLFGNYGTDTQYF. CDR3 coding DNA: TGTGCCAGCAGTTTGTTCGGGAATTACGGCACAGATACGCAGTATTTT.

This chain links TRBV6-1 with TRBJ2-1; D might be TRBD2 (5 bases). The CDR3 has 15 amino acids. From germline, CDR1 is MNHNS and CDR2 SASEGT. V lost 3 bases and J lost 5, with 14 bases in between. The CDR3 DNA is TGTGCCAGCAGTGACAGTCTAGCCCTGGACAATGAGCAGTTCTTC. Amino acid sequence: CASSDSLALDNEQFF.

The V call is TRBV14, the J call TRBJ2-7; 8 nucleotides line up with TRBD1. This CDR3 comprises 14 residues. Germline CDR1 and CDR2: SGHDN and FVKESK. V lost 3 bases to trimming and J lost 4 bases; unmatched junction nucleotides: 5. The CDR3 region is CASSHRGQVYEQYF. CDR3 coding DNA: TGTGCCAGCAGCCACCGGGGACAGGTATACGAGCAGTACTTC.

The V and J genes are TRBV19 and TRBJ1-5; no reliable D call. CDR1 and CDR2 from the germline V gene are LNHDA and SQIVND (reference sequence). V was pared by 5 bases and J by 9 bases, with 11 bases between. CDR3 length: 12 amino acids. CDR3 sequence reads: CASSPTGGPQHF. DNA for the CDR3: TGTGCCAGTAGTCCCACCGGAGGGCCCCAGCATTTT.